A selection of T cell receptor beta chains follows, all from one sample in a study of regulatory and conventional T cells in RAG deficiency. The table came from immunoSEQ multiplex PCR; TCRdb's copy has only in-frame clones and leaves some out. The repertoire holds around 31,000 clones, about 87% seen once, with roughly 5.4% in the top ten. The sample was also linked to a second study, of regulatory T cells.

The sequenced sample consisted of CD8+ T cells sorted from blood. The receptors originated from a human donor in good health. The CDR3 runs from the conserved cysteine through the conserved F or W. A D gene is named only where the DNA matches it firmly. The listing skips clone size in some rows; elsewhere it reads once, few, many or a size class.

V gene	D gene	clone size	J gene	CDR3 DNA	CDR3 protein
TRBV4-2	.	.	TRBJ2-5	TGTGCCAGCAGCCAAGATAAGGGACTGGGGACCCAGTACTTC	CASSQDKGLGTQYF
TRBV4-1	TRBD1	.	TRBJ1-2	TGCGCCAGCAGCCAAGGGGACAGGGCTAACTATGGCTACACCTTC	CASSQGDRANYGYTF
TRBV6-6	.	.	TRBJ1-5	TGTGCCAGCTCCCCCTCCTGGGGGAATCAGCCCCAGCATTTT	CASSPSWGNQPQHF
TRBV4-1	TRBD2	.	TRBJ2-3	TGCGCCAGCAGCCAAGTAGGGACTAGTGGCACAGATACGCAGTATTTT	CASSQVGTSGTDTQYF
TRBV28	.	once	TRBJ1-4	TGTGCCAGCAGTTTCGGACAAGCTAATGAAAAACTGTTTTTT	CASSFGQANEKLFF
TRBV4-1	.	.	TRBJ1-5	TGCGCCAGCAGCCAAGGCAGTGACAATCAGCCCCAGCATTTT	CASSQGSDNQPQHF
TRBV15	TRBD2	once	TRBJ2-7	TGTGCCACCAGAACGAGCGGGAACCAGGAAGAGCAGTACTTC	CATRTSGNQEEQYF
TRBV11-2	TRBD2	.	TRBJ2-3	TGTGCCAGCAGCTTATATACGCGGGGGGGCACAGATACGCAGTATTTT	CASSLYTRGGTDTQYF
TRBV7-2	.	.	TRBJ1-2	TGTGCCAGCAGCGCGACCGGGTCCCCCTGGGCTGGCTACACCTTC	CASSATGSPWAGYTF
TRBV4-2	.	.	TRBJ1-1	TGTGCCAGCAGCCCCGCAGATAGATGGAACACTGAAGCTTTCTTT	CASSPADRWNTEAFF
TRBV27	TRBD1	.	TRBJ1-2	TGTGCCAGCAGTTTTAAGGGGGCCTATGGCTACACCTTC	CASSFKGAYGYTF
TRBV11-1	.	.	TRBJ2-5	TGTGCCAGCAGCTACGAACAAGAGACCCAGTACTTC	CASSYEQETQYF
TRBV19	.	once	TRBJ1-1	TGTGCCAGTAGTACCTCCGGGACGGAGGTTACCGAAGCTTTCTTT	CASSTSGTEVTEAFF
TRBV10-3	TRBD1	.	TRBJ1-4	TGTGCCATCAGTGACCCGGGACAGGGGGCTAATGAAAAACTGTTTTTT	CAISDPGQGANEKLFF
TRBV5-5	TRBD1	few	TRBJ1-5	TGTGCCAGCAGCCGGGACAGGGGGCTGAGCAATCAGCCCCAGCATTTT	CASSRDRGLSNQPQHF
TRBV6-6	.	once	TRBJ1-1	TGTGCCAGCAGTTACTCTGGGGAACTGAACGCTGAAGCTTTCTTT	CASSYSGELNAEAFF
TRBV28	.	.	TRBJ2-7	TGTGCCAGCAGTTTAGCTGTCTACGAGCAGTACTTC	CASSLAVYEQYF
TRBV27	.	.	TRBJ1-6	TGTGCCAGCAGTTTCCGCGGGGACTATTCACCCCTCCACTTT	CASSFRGDYSPLHF
TRBV7-9	.	.	TRBJ2-3	TGTGCCAGCAGCCCCCAGACAGCCACAGATACGCAGTATTTT	CASSPQTATDTQYF
TRBV19	TRBD1	.	TRBJ1-1	TGTGCCAGTATTGCCAGGGGGATGAACACTGAAGCTTTCTTT	CASIARGMNTEAFF
TRBV27	.	.	TRBJ2-7	TGTGCCAGCAGCGCAGGACAACTCTCCTACGAGCAGTACTTC	CASSAGQLSYEQYF
TRBV10-2	.	.	TRBJ2-7	TGCGCCAGCAGTGAGGGGCCTTCCTACGAGCAGTACTTC	CASSEGPSYEQYF
TRBV11-2	.	once	TRBJ2-3	TGTGCCAGCAGCTTAGCTTGGCGGAACACAGATACGCAGTATTTT	CASSLAWRNTDTQYF
TRBV15	TRBD1	.	TRBJ2-7	TGTGCCACCAGCAGGGACAGGGACCTTAACTACGAGCAGTACTTC	CATSRDRDLNYEQYF
TRBV5-4	.	.	TRBJ1-1	TGTGCCAGCAGCCCGAGAGGGGGTACTGAAGCTTTCTTT	CASSPRGGTEAFF
TRBV19	TRBD1	.	TRBJ1-2	TGTGCCAGTAGTATAGACGCAGGGGGCAGCTATGGCTACACCTTC	CASSIDAGGSYGYTF
TRBV4-2	.	.	TRBJ2-7	TGTGCCAGCAGCCAAGAGGGACGACACTACGAGCAGTACTTC	CASSQEGRHYEQYF
TRBV7-6	.	.	TRBJ2-5	TGTGCCAGCAGCCAGTTGGACGGGAGCCTAGAGACCCAGTACTTC	CASSQLDGSLETQYF
TRBV19	.	.	TRBJ1-4	TGTGCCAGTAGTCCGGGAGGGTACGAAAAACTGTTTTTT	CASSPGGYEKLFF
TRBV5-6	TRBD2	.	TRBJ2-1	TGTGCCAGCAGCTTGGATAGGACTAGCGGCTACAATGAGCAGTTCTTC	CASSLDRTSGYNEQFF
TRBV7-9	.	.	TRBJ2-5	TGTGCCAGCAGCAATAGGACCCTGGGGGAGACCCAGTACTTC	CASSNRTLGETQYF
TRBV7-3	TRBD2	.	TRBJ2-1	TGTGCCAGCAGCTCTACTAGCGGGCCTGGGAATGAGCAGTTCTTC	CASSSTSGPGNEQFF
TRBV28	.	.	TRBJ2-7	TGTGCCAGCAAGGATCCGAGGAGCTCCTACGAGCAGTACTTC	CASKDPRSSYEQYF
TRBV4-1	TRBD2	few	TRBJ2-5	TGCGCCAGCAGCCAAGGGACTAGCCCAGAGACCCAGTACTTC	CASSQGTSPETQYF
TRBV7-8	.	.	TRBJ2-5	TGTGCCAGCAGCTACCCCCAGGAGGCCCAGTACTTC	CASSYPQEAQYF
TRBV9	TRBD1	.	TRBJ2-7	TGTGCCAGCAGCCCCTGGACAGGGGCCTACGAGCAGTACTTC	CASSPWTGAYEQYF
TRBV18	.	.	TRBJ2-1	TGTGCCAGCTCACCACGTAGGGAGTCTTACAATGAGCAGTTCTTC	CASSPRRESYNEQFF
TRBV28	TRBD1	.	TRBJ1-1	TGTGCCAGCAGTTTAACCGTCGACAGGGGTGGTCGGGCGAACACTGAAGCTTTCTTT	CASSLTVDRGGRANTEAFF
TRBV6-5	TRBD2	.	TRBJ2-5	TGTGCCAGCAGTTACTTAGCGGGGGGGAAAGAGACCCAGTACTTC	CASSYLAGGKETQYF
TRBV27	TRBD2	.	TRBJ2-2	TGTGCCAGCAGTTTTCTGGGGGGGGGATACACCGGGGAGCTGTTTTTT	CASSFLGGGYTGELFF
TRBV5-4	.	.	TRBJ1-2	TGTGCCAGCAGCTTCTACGGAGGAGCTAACTATGGCTACACCTTC	CASSFYGGANYGYTF
TRBV6-5	TRBD1	.	TRBJ2-7	TGTGCCAGCAGTAGCTCAGGGGGCGCTGGCTACGAGCAGTACTTC	CASSSSGGAGYEQYF
TRBV28	.	.	TRBJ2-7	TGTGCCAGCAGTTTTAACAACTACGAGCAGTACTTC	CASSFNNYEQYF
TRBV2	.	once	TRBJ2-1	TGTGCCAGCATTTCGACCCTCGGTCCCGAGCAGTTCTTC	CASISTLGPEQFF
TRBV7-9	.	.	TRBJ1-2	TGTGCCAGCAGCCATTCACCGATGTCAGGGTTTGCCTATGGCTACACCTTC	CASSHSPMSGFAYGYTF
TRBV7-9	.	.	TRBJ2-3	TGTGCCAGCAGCCCTGATAACACAGATACGCAGTATTTT	CASSPDNTDTQYF
TRBV15	.	.	TRBJ1-2	TGTGCCACCAGCAGAGATCTATCAGGGTCCTATGGCTACACCTTC	CATSRDLSGSYGYTF
TRBV5-6	.	few	TRBJ2-1	TGTGCCAGCAGCTACCCCAGCGGAAGCTCCTACAATGAGCAGTTCTTC	CASSYPSGSSYNEQFF
TRBV11-3	.	.	TRBJ1-6	TGTGCCAGCAGCCCCGGGACGACTAATTCACCCCTCCACTTT	CASSPGTTNSPLHF